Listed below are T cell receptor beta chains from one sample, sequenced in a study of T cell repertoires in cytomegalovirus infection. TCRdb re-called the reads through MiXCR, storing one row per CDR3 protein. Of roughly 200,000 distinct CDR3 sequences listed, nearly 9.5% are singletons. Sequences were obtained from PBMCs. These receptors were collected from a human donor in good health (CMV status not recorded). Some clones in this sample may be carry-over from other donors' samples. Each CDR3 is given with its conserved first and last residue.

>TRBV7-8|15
CASSLGFSQNTEAFF
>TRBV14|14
CASSPLGRAGEQYF
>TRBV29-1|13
CSVAENSNQPQHF
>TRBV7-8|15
CASSLGLAGHNEQFF
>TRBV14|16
CASSQEVGRRPDEQFF
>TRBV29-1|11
CSVDRGLGAFF
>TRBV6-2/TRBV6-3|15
CASSYSPPSNQPQHF
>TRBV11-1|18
CASSQGLAGVSSYGEQYF
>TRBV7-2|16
CASSLTGVGTNYGYTF
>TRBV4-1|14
CASSQEAQSYEQYF